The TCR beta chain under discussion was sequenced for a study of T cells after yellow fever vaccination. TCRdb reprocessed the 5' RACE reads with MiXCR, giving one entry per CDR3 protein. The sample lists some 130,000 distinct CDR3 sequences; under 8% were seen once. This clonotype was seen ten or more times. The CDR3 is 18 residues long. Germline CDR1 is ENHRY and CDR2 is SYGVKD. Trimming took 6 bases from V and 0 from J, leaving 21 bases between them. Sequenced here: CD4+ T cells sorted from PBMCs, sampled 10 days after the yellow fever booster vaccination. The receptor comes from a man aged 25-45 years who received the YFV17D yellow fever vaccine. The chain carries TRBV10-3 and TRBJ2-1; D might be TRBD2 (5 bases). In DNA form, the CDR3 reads TGTGCCATCAGCCCCCGGGCCCCCGTGGGAGTCTCCTACAATGAGCAGTTCTTC. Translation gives CAISPRAPVGVSYNEQFF.